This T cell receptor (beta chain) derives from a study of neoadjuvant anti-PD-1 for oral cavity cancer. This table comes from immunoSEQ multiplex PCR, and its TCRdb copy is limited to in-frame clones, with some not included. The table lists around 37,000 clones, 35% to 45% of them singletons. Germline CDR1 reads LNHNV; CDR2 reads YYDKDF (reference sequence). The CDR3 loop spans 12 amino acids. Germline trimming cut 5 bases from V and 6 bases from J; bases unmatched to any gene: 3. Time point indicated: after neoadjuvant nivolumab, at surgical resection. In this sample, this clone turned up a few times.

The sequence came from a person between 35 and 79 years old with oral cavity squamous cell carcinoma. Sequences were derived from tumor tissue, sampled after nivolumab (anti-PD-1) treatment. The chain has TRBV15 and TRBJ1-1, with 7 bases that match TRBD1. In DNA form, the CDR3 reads TGTGCCACCAGCGGTACAGGGGCTGAAGCTTTCTTT. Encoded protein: CATSGTGAEAFF.